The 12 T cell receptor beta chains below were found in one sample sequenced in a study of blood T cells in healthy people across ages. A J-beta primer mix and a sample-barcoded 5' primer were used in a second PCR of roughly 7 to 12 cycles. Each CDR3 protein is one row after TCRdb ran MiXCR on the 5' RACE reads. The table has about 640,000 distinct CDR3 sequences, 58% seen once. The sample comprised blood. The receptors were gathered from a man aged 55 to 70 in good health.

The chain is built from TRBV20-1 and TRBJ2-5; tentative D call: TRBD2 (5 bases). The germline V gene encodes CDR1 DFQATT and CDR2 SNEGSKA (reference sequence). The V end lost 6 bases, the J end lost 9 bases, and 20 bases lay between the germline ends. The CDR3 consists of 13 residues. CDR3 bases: TGCAGTGCCCGAGGACTGATGAATCAGCCCCAGTACTTC. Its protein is CSARGLMNQPQYF.

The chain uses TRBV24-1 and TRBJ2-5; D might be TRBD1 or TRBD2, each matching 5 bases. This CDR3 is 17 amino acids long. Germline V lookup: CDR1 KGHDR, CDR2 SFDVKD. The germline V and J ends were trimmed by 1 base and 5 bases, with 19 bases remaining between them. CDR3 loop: CATSDFAGTAVGETQYF. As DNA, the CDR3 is TGTGCCACCAGTGATTTCGCCGGGACCGCTGTGGGGGAGACCCAGTACTTC.

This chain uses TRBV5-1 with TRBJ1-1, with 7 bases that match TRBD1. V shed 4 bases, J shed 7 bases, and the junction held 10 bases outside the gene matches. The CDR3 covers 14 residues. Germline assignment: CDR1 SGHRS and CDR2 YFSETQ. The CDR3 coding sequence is TGCGCCAGCAGCATAGGACAGGACTTAGGTGAAGCTTTCTTT. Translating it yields CASSIGQDLGEAFF.

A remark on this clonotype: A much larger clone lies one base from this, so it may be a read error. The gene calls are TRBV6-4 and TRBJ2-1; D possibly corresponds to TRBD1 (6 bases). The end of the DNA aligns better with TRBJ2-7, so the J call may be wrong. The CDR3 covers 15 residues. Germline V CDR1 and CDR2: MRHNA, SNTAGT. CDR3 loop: CASSPEGGSYNEQYF. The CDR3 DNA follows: TGTGCCAGCAGTCCAGAAGGGGGATCCTACAATGAGCAGTACTTC.

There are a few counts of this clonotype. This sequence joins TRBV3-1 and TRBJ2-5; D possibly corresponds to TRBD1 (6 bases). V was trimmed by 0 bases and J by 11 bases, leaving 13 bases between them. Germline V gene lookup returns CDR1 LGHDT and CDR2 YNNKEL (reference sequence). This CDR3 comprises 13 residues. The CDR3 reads CASSQDPEGEQYF. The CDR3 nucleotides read TGTGCCAGCAGCCAAGACCCCGAGGGGGAGCAGTACTTC.

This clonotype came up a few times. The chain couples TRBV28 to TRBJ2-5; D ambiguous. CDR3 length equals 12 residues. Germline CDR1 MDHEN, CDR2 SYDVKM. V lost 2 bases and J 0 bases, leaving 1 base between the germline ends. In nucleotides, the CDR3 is TGTGCCAGCAGTTTACACCAAGAGACCCAGTACTTC. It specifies CASSLHQETQYF.

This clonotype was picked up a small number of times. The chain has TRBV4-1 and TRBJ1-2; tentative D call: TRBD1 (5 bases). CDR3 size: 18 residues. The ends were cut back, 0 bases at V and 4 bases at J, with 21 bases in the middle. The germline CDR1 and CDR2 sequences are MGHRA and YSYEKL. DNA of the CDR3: TGCGCCAGCAGCCAAGATCTGCTCGCGGGGGGTCGTGGCTATGGCTACACCTTC. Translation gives CASSQDLLAGGRGYGYTF.

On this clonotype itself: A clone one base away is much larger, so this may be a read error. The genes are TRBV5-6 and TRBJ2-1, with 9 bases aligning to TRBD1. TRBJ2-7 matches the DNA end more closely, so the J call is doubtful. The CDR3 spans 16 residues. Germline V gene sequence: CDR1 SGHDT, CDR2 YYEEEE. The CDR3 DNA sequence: TGTGCCAGCAGCTTCGGGACAGGGAGCTCCTACAATGAGCAGTACTTC. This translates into CASSFGTGSSYNEQYF.

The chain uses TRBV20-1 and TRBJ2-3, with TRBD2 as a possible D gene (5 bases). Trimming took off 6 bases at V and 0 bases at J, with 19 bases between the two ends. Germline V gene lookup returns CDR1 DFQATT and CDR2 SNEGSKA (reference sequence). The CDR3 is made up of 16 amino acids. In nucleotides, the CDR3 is TGCAGTGCAAACCCCCCGGGAAACCCTAGCACAGATACGCAGTATTTT. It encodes CSANPPGNPSTDTQYF.

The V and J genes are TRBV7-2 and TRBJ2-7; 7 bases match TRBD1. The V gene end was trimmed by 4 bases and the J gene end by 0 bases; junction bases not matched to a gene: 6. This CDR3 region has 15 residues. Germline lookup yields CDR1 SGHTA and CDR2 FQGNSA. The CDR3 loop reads CASSSYRGGSYEQYF. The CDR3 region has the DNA TGTGCCAGCAGCTCCTACAGGGGTGGCTCCTACGAGCAGTACTTC.

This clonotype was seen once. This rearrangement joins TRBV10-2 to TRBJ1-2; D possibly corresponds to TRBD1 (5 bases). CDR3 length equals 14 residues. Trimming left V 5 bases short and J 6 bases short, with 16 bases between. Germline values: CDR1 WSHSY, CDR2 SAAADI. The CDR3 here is CASSQYGAGDGYTF. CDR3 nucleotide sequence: TGCGCCAGCAGTCAGTATGGGGCGGGGGATGGCTACACCTTC.

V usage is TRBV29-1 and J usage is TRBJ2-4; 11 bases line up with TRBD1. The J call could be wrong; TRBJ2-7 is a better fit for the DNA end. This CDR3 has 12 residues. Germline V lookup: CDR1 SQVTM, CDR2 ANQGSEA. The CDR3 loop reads CSGTGGPYEQYF. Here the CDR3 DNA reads TGCAGCGGGACAGGGGGCCCCTACGAGCAGTACTTC.